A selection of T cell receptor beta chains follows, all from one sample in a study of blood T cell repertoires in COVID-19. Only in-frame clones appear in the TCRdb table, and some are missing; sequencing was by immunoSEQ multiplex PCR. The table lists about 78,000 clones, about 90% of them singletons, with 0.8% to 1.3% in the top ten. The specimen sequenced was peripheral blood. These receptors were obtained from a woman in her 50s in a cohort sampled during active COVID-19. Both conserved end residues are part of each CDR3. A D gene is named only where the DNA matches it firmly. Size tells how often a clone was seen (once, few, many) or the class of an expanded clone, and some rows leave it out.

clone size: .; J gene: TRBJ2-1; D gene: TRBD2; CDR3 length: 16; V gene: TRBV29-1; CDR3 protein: CSVARVSGSSYNEQFF; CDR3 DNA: TGCAGCGTTGCTAGAGTCAGCGGGAGCTCCTACAATGAGCAGTTCTTC
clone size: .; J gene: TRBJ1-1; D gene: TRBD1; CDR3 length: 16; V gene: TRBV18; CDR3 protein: CASSPNDRGGNTEAFF; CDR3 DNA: TGTGCCAGCTCACCCAACGACAGGGGTGGAAACACTGAAGCTTTCTTT
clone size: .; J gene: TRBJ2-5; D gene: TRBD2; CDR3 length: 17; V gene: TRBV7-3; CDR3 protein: CASSLGGGLAGKETQYF; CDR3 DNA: TGTGCCAGCAGCTTAGGGGGCGGACTAGCGGGAAAAGAGACCCAGTACTTC
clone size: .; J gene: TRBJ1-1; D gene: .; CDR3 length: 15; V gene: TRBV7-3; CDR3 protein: CASSPRGISDTEAFF; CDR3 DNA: TGTGCCAGCAGCCCCCGGGGTATTTCCGACACTGAAGCTTTCTTT
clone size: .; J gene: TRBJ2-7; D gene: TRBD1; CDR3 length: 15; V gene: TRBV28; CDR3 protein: CASSPYGDRDYEQYF; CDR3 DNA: TGTGCCAGCAGCCCTTACGGGGACAGGGACTACGAGCAGTACTTC
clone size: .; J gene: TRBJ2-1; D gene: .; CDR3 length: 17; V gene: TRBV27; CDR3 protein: CASSFLPRMRSYNEQFF; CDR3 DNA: TGTGCCAGCAGTTTCTTACCAAGGATGAGGTCCTACAATGAGCAGTTCTTC
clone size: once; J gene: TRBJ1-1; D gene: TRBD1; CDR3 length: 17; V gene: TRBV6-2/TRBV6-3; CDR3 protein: CASSQGQGAEWRTEAFF; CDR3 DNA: TGTGCCAGCAGCCAGGGACAGGGGGCTGAGTGGAGGACTGAAGCTTTCTTT
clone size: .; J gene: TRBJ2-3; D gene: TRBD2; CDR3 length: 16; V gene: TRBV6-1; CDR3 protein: CASSAGGLGGTDTQYF; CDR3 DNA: TGTGCCAGCAGTGCTGGCGGACTAGGGGGCACAGATACGCAGTATTTT
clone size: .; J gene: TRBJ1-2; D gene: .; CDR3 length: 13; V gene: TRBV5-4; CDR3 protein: CASSSRTDYGYTF; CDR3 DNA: TGTGCCAGCAGCTCTCGGACAGATTATGGCTACACCTTC
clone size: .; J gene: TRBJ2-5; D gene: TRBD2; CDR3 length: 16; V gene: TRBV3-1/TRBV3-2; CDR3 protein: CASTPGLAGVGGAQYF; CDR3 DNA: TGTGCCAGCACTCCGGGACTAGCGGGGGTGGGGGGGGCCCAGTACTTC
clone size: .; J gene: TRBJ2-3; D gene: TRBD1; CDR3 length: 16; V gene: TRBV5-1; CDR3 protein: CASSLQGLASTDTQYF; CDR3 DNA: TGCGCCAGCAGTCTACAGGGGCTAGCAAGCACAGATACGCAGTATTTT
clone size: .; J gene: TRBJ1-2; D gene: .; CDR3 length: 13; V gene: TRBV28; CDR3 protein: CASTPLVVYGYTF; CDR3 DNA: TGTGCCAGCACCCCATTAGTAGTTTATGGCTACACCTTC
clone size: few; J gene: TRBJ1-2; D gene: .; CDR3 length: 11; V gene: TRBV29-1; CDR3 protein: CSVDRVQGYTF; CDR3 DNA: TGCAGCGTTGACAGGGTACAGGGCTACACCTTC
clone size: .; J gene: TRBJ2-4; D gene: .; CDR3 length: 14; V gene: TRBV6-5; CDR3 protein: CASSGSLAKNIQYF; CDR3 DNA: TGTGCCAGCTCAGGGTCCTTAGCCAAAAACATTCAGTACTTC
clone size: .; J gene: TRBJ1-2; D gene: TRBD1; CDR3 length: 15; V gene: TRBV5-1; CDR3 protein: CASSTGTGKDYGYTF; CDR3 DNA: TGCGCCAGCAGCACCGGGACAGGGAAGGACTATGGCTACACCTTC
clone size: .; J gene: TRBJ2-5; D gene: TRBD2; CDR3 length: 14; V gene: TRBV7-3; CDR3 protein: CASSLAGGKETQYF; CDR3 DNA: TGTGCCAGCAGCTTAGCGGGAGGGAAGGAGACCCAGTACTTC
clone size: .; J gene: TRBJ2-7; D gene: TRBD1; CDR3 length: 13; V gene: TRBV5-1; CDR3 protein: CASSPGGSYEQYF; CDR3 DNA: TGCGCCAGCAGCCCAGGGGGCTCCTACGAGCAGTACTTC
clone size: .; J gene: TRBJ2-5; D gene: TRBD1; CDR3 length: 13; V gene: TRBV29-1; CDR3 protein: CSVAPTGGETQYF; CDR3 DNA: TGCAGCGTTGCTCCGACAGGGGGTGAGACCCAGTACTTC
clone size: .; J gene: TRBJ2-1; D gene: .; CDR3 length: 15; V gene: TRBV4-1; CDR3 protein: CASSQEGLPYNEQFF; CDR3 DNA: TGCGCCAGCAGCCAAGAAGGACTACCCTACAATGAGCAGTTCTTC
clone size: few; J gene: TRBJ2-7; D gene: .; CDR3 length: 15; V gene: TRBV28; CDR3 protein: CASTHGAGPPYEQYF; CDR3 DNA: TGTGCCAGCACCCATGGGGCAGGGCCCCCCTACGAGCAGTACTTC
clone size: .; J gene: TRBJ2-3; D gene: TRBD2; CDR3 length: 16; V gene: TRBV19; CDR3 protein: CASTASGLAGTDTQYF; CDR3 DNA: TGTGCCAGTACTGCATCGGGACTAGCGGGCACAGATACGCAGTATTTT
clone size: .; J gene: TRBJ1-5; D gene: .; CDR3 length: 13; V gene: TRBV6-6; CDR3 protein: CASSYRVNQPQHF; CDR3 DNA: TGTGCCAGCAGTTACAGAGTCAATCAGCCCCAGCATTTT
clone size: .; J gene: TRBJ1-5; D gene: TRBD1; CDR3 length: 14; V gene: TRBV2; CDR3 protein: CASRGRGQGQPQHF; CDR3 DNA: TGTGCCAGCAGAGGCAGGGGGCAGGGTCAGCCCCAGCATTTT
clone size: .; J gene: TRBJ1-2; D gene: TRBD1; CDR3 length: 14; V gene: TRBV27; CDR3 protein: CASSSHQGAKGYTF; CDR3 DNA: TGTGCCAGCAGTTCTCATCAGGGGGCGAAGGGCTACACCTTC
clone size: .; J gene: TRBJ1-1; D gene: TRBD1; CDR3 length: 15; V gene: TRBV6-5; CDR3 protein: CASSYRGTVWTEAFF; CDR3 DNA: TGTGCCAGCAGTTACAGGGGGACAGTGTGGACTGAAGCTTTCTTT
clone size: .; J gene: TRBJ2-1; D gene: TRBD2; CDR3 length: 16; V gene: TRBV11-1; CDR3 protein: CASSLPSGTSYNEQFF; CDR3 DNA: TGTGCCAGCAGCTTACCTTCCGGGACTAGCTACAATGAGCAGTTCTTC
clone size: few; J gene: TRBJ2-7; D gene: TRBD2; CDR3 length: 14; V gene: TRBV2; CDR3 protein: CATIPSGLPYEQYF; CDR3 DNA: TGTGCCACAATACCTAGCGGGCTGCCCTACGAGCAGTACTTC
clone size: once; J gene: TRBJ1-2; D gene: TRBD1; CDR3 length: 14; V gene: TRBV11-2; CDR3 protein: CASSPLQGDYGYTF; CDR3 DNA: TGTGCCAGCAGCCCCCTACAGGGGGACTATGGCTACACCTTC
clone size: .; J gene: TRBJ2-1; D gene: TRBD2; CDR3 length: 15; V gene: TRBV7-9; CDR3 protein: CASSPRAGRPQEQFF; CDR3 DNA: TGTGCCAGCAGCCCTCGAGCGGGGCGGCCGCAAGAGCAGTTCTTC
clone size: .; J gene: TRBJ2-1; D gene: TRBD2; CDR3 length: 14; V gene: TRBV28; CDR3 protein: CASSLGGGWNEQFF; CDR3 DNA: TGTGCCAGCAGTTTAGGGGGAGGGTGGAATGAGCAGTTCTTC
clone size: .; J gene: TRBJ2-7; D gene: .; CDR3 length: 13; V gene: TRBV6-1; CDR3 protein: CASSDRGSYEQYF; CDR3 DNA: TGTGCCAGCAGTGACCGGGGATCCTACGAGCAGTACTTC
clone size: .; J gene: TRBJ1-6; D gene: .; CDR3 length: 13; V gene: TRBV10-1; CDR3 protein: CASSETGNSPLHF; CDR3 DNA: TGCGCCAGCAGTGAGACAGGGAATTCACCCCTCCACTTT
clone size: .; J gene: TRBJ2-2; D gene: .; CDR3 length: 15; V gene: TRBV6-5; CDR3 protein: CASSSRGLNTGELFF; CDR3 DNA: TGTGCCAGCAGTTCGCGAGGGCTAAACACCGGGGAGCTGTTTTTT
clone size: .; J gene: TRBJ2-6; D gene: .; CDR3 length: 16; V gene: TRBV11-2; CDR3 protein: CASSPSQGGGANVLTF; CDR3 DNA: TGTGCCAGCAGTCCTTCACAGGGCGGTGGGGCCAACGTCCTGACTTTC
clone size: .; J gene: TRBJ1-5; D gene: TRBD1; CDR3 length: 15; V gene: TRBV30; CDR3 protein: CAWSVTQGANQPQHF; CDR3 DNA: TGTGCCTGGAGTGTAACCCAGGGGGCGAATCAGCCCCAGCATTTT
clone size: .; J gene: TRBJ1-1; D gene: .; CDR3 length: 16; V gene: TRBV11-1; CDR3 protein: CASSPRPGGGRTEAFF; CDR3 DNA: TGTGCCAGCAGCCCCCGACCCGGTGGAGGACGCACTGAAGCTTTCTTT
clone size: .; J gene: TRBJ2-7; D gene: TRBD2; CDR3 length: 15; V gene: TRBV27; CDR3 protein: CASSAGTSGSYEQYF; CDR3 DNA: TGTGCCAGCAGTGCGGGGACTAGCGGCTCCTACGAGCAGTACTTC